This T cell receptor beta chain is drawn from a study of cytomegalovirus exposure and HLA in healthy donors (dated by TCRdb to the late 2010s). Broadly, across the study: According to an earlier analysis of 587 of the donors, roughly 180 million T cells yielded approximately 120 million unique TCR beta sequences and more than 250 Gb of sequence data. Roughly 300 gigabases of sequencing data and approximately 93 million unique TCR sequences were included in an early release covering 500 to 750 HLA-typed donors. Among the roughly 410 genotyped donors, around 81% belonged to the genetic ancestry cluster associated with self-reported Caucasian donors. The aim of the study was to test whether cataloging public T cell receptors could identify signatures of past pathogen exposure. The study profiled the T cell repertoires of 500 to 800 subjects by immunosequencing and related them to cytomegalovirus serostatus. A separate validation cohort of about 110 different subjects was used in addition to the roughly 720-subject first cohort. To predict cytomegalovirus infection status, the study combined high-throughput TCR immunosequencing, statistical association of individual TCRs with disease status, and machine learning. A later analysis re-analyzed previously published TCR beta repertoires from 666 donors and added high-resolution HLA genotyping to study TCR occurrence patterns. The later analysis used no new phenotypic data to find candidate immune exposures, relying instead on TCR beta sequences and their occurrence across donors. In an earlier analysis of around 540 of the donors, high-throughput TCR beta sequencing was used to judge whether each TCR beta V gene segment behaved as functional or pseudogenic. Donor age, sex, ethnicity and CMV serostatus were compiled alongside the repertoire data. A later genetic analysis used genome-wide SNP genotypes for about three fifths of the 666 donors, treating that subset as a discovery cohort. All discovery cohort repertoires had been generated using a single sequencing platform. Both class I and class II loci were covered by HLA typing, at four-digit resolution. Typing coverage differed by locus: A, B, C, DRB1 and DQB1 were typed in roughly 620-630 donors, DQA1 in approximately 520, DPA1 in nearly 610, and DPB1 in just under 480. Because of strong linkage in the cohort, roughly five DR-DQ haplotypes were treated as single units for association and clustering. Among almost 400 genotyped donors of the cohort, an average of about 240,000 unique TCR beta nucleotide sequences were sequenced per donor, about a sixth of them non-productive. The paper's findings and limits, for the study overall: In a later analysis, HLA-associated TCR beta chains showed more clonal expansion and lower generation probabilities than non-associated chains that were equally common. When HLA alleles, especially DR and DQ, strongly co-occurred, TCR associations were difficult to assign to individual alleles. The presence/absence analyses assumed that sequencing depth was roughly uniform across donors, and that assumption may not be true. A few of the identified cytomegalovirus-associated TCR beta chains were confirmed in vitro to be specific for cytomegalovirus antigens. Most TCR sequences were observed very rarely across donors, whereas some public TCRs were present in many individuals. The only immune exposure information available for the cohort was CMV serostatus. The classifier was reported to diagnose cytomegalovirus status with high specificity and sensitivity in both the original cohort and the validation cohort. In an earlier analysis of more than 450 of the donors, most TCR beta V segments were observed in productive rearrangements about 90% or about 30% of the time, broadly matching IMGT annotations. Some 16 rarely observed V segments, including chromosome 9 orphons, were excluded from the earlier analysis of some 590 of the donors because counts were too low. A cluster of highly shared sequence variants was judged likely to be a technical artifact of the sequencing pipeline. The 87-base-pair reads could not distinguish some IMGT-functional V segments, including TRBV6-2 and TRBV6-3, so those segments were excluded. Most CMV-associated TCR beta chains appeared to be HLA-restricted in a later analysis, and the HLA associations seemed to be driven largely by CMV exposure. In a later genetic analysis, a missense DCLRE1C variant was associated with V-gene and J-gene trimming of TCR beta chains, and the association was replicated in an independent cohort. The study gave a list of 150 to 200 TCR beta chains associated with cytomegalovirus. In a later genetic analysis, fewer N-insertions in productive TCRs were reported among donors in an Asian-associated ancestry cluster than the roughly 700-donor mean. Linkage disequilibrium might explain the correlated functional status among segregating V segments, but an unknown experimental factor could not be excluded. In this cohort, only TCR beta chains were sequenced, and detectable features were limited by the absence of alpha or paired-chain data. Specific HLA alleles were associated with around 18,000 TCR beta sequences at a false discovery rate of 0.05 in a later analysis. A further reported finding was that TCR beta sequences accurately predicted the HLA-A and HLA-B alleles for most subjects in the first cohort. In a later analysis, the rate of TCR association differed among HLA loci, with DRB1 alleles having the most associated TCRs and HLA-C alleles having the fewest. Because HLA typing was missing for some donors at each locus, association tests included only the typed subset. According to a later analysis, parvovirus B19, influenza, CMV and Epstein-Barr virus appeared linked to several top co-occurrence clusters. It was suggested by the authors that the approach could potentially be generalized to other disease states and immunological phenotypes.

The protocol used for the library was the immunoSEQ multiplex PCR assay. A mixture of 60 forward primers for TCR Vbeta segments and 13 reverse primers for TCR Jbeta segments was used in the multiplex PCR. A multiplex PCR assay on genomic DNA amplified the CDR3 region of rearranged TCR beta genes. The amplified TCR beta libraries were sequenced on the Illumina HiSeq System as 87-base-pair reads. The published analysis was carried out like this. Across the roughly 670 repertoires, a later analysis counted 75 million to 90 million unique TCR beta chains, roughly 11 million of which were shared by at least two donors. A nearest-neighbor algorithm error-corrected the raw reads and collapsed the reads into unique sequences, merging closely related sequences to remove PCR and sequencing errors. CDR3 sequences were aligned to IMGT reference sequences to assign V, D and J gene segments. For a sequence to be retained, at least a six-nucleotide match to both a V gene segment and a J gene segment was required. Rearrangements were called productive when the CDR3 lacked stop codons and stayed in frame with V and J; all others were non-productive. Following IMGT convention, CDR3 was defined as the stretch from the second conserved V-encoded cysteine up to the conserved J-encoded phenylalanine. The earlier analysis of a few hundred of the donors excluded sequences that lacked an unambiguous match to a single V gene segment. In an earlier analysis of approximately 560 of the donors, a V segment was called functional when productive rearrangements were above 56.7%, and segregating when the standard deviation between donors exceeded 5%. To diagnose cytomegalovirus status from the catalog of TCR beta chain sequences, a statistical classification framework was built. V and J gene assignment, in a later analysis, came from comparing TCR nucleotide sequences with IMGT/GENE-DB human TR gene sequences. Using the TCRdist pipeline, a later analysis assigned CDR3 sequences along with most-parsimonious VDJ recombination scenarios. In a later analysis, each TCR beta chain was defined by its CDR3 amino acid sequence together with its V-gene family, and reads without a unique V-gene family were excluded. As a way to deal with suspected cross-contamination and a sequencing artifact, a later analysis dropped 640 or so nucleotide sequences that were highly shared and had low generation probability. In a later analysis, a clonal expansion index was calculated for each public chain from normalized within-repertoire ranks of inferred template counts. In a later analysis, generation probabilities were computed with a VDJ recombination model fitted to out-of-frame rearrangements, and the resulting probabilities were checked against IGoR. In a later analysis, TCR-TCR, TCR-HLA and TCR-CMV co-occurrence was scored with hypergeometric tests, and a repertoire-size bias correction was applied to TCR pairs. False discovery rates were estimated in a later analysis by permuting HLA or CMV assignments 20 times. In a later analysis, co-occurring TCRs were grouped using DBSCAN, and TCRdist sequence similarity was added for clustering within HLA-allele-positive subsets. Repertoires with fewer than 30,000 or more than 120,000 public chains, plus five repertoires with anomalous nucleotide sharing, were excluded from co-occurrence clustering. TCRdb retrieved this table from immuneACCESS and kept in-frame rearrangements only. Not all clones are present; in checked studies, unresolved V genes account for under half, and no reason is known for the remainder. Clone size and the V and J calls come from that table; the DNA yielded D and trimming. The sample table shows around 120,000 clones, and under 80% are seen once. Around 10% of the sample is held by the ten biggest clonotypes.

With regard to this clone: Its antigen is currently not known. Within one base of it there is no much larger clone, and no base qualities were kept.

Its CDR3 holds 14 amino acids, cysteine through phenylalanine. The DNA shown is the 42-base CDR3, in frame from base 1. Based on the germline V gene, the CDR1 and CDR2 sequences are SNHLY and FYNNEI. Ends trimmed: V by 6 bases, J by 5 bases; bases unmatched to a gene: 8. The cohort consisted of hundreds of healthy bone marrow donors. All cohort members were sampled while nominally healthy, although unrecorded immune exposures were likely present. The donor tested CMV seropositive and was one of the 289 seropositive cohort members. A peripheral blood sample was provided by each donor, and peripheral blood mononuclear cells were used for TCR beta sequencing. The Qiagen DNeasy Blood Extraction Kit was used to extract genomic DNA from the blood cell samples.

The sequence was obtained from a woman in her forties or fifties in good health and CMV-seropositive. The chain is assembled from TRBV2 and TRBJ2-3; TRBD2 matches 7 bases in the middle. The specimen was PBMCs. The nucleotides read TGTGCCAGCAGGCTACTAGCGTCCGGAGATACGCAGTATTTT. This yields the protein CASRLLASGDTQYF. The full variable domain, completed from the reference TRBV2 and TRBJ2-3 proteins outside the CDR3, reads EPEVTQTPSHQVTQMGQEVILRCVPISNHLYFYWYRQILGQKVEFLVSFYNNEISEKSEIFDDQFSVERPDGSNFTLKIRSTKLEDSAMYFCASRLLASGDTQYFGPGTRLTVL.